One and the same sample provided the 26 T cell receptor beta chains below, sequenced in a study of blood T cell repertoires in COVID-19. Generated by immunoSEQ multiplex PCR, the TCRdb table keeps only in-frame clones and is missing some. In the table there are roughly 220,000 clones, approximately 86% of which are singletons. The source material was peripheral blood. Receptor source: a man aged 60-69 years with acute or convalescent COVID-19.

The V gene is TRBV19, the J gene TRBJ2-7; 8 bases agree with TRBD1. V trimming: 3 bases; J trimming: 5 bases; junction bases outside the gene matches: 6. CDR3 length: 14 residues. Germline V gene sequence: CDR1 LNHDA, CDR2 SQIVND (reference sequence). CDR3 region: CASSISQGADEQYF. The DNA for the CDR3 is TGTGCCAGTAGTATTAGTCAGGGGGCTGACGAGCAGTACTTC.

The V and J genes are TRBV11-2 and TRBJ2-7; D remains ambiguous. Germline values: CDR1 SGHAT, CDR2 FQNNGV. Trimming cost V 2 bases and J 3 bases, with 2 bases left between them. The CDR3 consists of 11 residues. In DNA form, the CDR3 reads TGTGCCAGCAGCTTACTCTACGAGCAGTACTTC. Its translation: CASSLLYEQYF.

CDR3 sequence (DNA): TGTGCCAGCAGCGTAGGGGACTGGGGCGGTGGGGAGCTGTTTTTT. Translation: CASSVGDWGGGELFF. V usage is TRBV9 and J usage is TRBJ2-2; D is possibly TRBD2 (6 bases). The length of the CDR3 is 15 residues. V lost 0 bases to trimming and J lost 8 bases, with 14 bases between them. The V gene's germline CDR1 is SGDLS and CDR2 YYNGEE.

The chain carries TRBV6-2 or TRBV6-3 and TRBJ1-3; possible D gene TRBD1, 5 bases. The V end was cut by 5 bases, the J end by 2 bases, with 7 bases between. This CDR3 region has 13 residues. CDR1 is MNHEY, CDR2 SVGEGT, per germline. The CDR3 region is CASSKDTGNTIYF. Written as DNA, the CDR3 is TGTGCCAGCAGTAAGGACACTGGAAACACCATATATTTT.

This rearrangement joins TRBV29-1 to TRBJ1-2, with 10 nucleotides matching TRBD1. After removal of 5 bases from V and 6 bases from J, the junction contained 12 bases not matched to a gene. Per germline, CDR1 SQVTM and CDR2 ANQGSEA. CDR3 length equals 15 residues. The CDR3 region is CSVRSSGQGKDGYTF. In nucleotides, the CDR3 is TGCAGCGTTCGATCCTCGGGACAGGGGAAAGATGGCTACACCTTC.

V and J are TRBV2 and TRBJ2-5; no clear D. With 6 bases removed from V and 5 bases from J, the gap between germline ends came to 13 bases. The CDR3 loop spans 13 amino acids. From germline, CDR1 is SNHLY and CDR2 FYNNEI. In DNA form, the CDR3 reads TGTGCCAGCAGCGTACTCCTTCGGGAGACCCAGTACTTC. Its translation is CASSVLLRETQYF. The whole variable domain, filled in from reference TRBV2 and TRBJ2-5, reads EPEVTQTPSHQVTQMGQEVILRCVPISNHLYFYWYRQILGQKVEFLVSFYNNEISEKSEIFDDQFSVERPDGSNFTLKIRSTKLEDSAMYFCASSVLLRETQYFGPGTRLLVL.

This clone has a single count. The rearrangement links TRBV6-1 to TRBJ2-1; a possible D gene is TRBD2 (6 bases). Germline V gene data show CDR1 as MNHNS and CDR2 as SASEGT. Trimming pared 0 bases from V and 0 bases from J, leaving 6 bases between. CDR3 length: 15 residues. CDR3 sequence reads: CASSEARGSYNEQFF. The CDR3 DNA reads TGTGCCAGCAGTGAAGCGCGGGGCTCCTACAATGAGCAGTTCTTC.

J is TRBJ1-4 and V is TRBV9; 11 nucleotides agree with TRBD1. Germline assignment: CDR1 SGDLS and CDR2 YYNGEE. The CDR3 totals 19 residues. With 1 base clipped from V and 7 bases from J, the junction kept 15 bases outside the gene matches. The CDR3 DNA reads TGTGCCAGCAGCGTATCGATCGGACAGGGGGCAAGATCGGCTGAAAAACTGTTTTTT. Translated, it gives CASSVSIGQGARSAEKLFF.

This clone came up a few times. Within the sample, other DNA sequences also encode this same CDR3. CDR3 sequence reads: CASSRDRLNTEAFF. CDR3 nucleotides: TGTGCCAGCTCTCGCGACAGATTGAACACTGAAGCTTTCTTT. The chain recombines TRBV18 with TRBJ1-1; tentatively, D is TRBD1 (5 bases). The CDR3 sequence is 14 residues long. Germline V gene data show CDR1 as KGHSH and CDR2 as LQKENI. V was shortened by 6 bases and J by 0 bases, with 11 bases between the two germline ends.

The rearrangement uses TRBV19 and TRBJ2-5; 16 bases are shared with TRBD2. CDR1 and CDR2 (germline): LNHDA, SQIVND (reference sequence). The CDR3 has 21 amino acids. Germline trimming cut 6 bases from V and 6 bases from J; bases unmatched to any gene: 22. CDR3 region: CASSPQGPPGTSGGAEKTQYF. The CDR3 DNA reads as TGTGCCAGTAGCCCCCAAGGGCCTCCCGGGACTAGCGGGGGGGCCGAGAAGACCCAGTACTTC.

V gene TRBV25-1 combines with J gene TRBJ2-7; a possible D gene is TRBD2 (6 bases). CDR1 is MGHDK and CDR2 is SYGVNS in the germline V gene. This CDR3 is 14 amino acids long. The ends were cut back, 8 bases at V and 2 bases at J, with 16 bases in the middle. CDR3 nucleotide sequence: TGTGCCAGCGGAGGGGTCGGCAGGACCTACGAGCAGTACTTC. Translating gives CASGGVGRTYEQYF.

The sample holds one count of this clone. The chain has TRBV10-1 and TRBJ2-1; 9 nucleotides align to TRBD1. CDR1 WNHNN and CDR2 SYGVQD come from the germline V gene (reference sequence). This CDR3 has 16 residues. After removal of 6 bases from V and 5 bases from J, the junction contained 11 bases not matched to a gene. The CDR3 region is CASRDRGYQGDNEQFF. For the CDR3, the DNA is TGCGCCAGCAGGGACAGGGGATATCAAGGAGACAATGAGCAGTTCTTC.

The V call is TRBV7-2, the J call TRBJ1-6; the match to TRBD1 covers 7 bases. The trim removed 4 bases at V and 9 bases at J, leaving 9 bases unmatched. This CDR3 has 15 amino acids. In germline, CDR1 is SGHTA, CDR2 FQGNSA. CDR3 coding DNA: TGTGCCAGCAGCTACGATGGGACAGTCAGTTCACCCCTCCACTTT. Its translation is CASSYDGTVSSPLHF.

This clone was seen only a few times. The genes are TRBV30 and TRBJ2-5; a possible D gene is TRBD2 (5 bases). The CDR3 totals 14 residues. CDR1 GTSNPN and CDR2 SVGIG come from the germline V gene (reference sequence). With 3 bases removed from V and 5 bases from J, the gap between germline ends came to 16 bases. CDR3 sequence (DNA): TGTGCCTGGAGGGGTGCCGGGGTAGGGGAGACCCAGTACTTC. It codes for CAWRGAGVGETQYF.

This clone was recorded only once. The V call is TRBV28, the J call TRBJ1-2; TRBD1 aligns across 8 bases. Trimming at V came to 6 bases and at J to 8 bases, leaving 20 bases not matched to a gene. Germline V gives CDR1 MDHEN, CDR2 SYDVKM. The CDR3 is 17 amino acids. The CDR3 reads CASRTTLGGQGANGYTF. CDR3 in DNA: TGTGCCAGCAGGACTACCCTCGGAGGTCAGGGGGCCAACGGCTACACCTTC.

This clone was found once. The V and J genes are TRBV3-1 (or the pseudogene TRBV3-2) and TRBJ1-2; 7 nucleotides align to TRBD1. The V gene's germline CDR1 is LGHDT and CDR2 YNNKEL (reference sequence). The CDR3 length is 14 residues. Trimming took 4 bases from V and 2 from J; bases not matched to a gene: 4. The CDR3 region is CASSPLTGNYGYTF. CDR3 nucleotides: TGTGCCAGCAGCCCCCTGACAGGGAACTATGGCTACACCTTC.

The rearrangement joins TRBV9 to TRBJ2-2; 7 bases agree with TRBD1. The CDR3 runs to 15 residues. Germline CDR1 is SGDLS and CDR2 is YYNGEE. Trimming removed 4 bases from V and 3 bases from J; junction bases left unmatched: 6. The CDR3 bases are TGTGCCAGCAGCTCAACAGGGGCGGACACCGGGGAGCTGTTTTTT. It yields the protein CASSSTGADTGELFF.

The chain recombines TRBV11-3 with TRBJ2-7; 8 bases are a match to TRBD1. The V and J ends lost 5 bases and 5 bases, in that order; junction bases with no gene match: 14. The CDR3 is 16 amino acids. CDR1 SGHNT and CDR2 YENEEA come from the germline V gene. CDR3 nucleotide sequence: TGTGCCAGCAGCGCATCCGGGACAGGTCGTTTGGACGAGCAGTACTTC. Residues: CASSASGTGRLDEQYF.

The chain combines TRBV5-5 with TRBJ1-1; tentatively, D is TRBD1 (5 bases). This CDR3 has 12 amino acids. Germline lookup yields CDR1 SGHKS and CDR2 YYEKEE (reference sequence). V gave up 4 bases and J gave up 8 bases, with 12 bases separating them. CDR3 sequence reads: CASSAAGREAFF. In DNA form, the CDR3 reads TGTGCCAGCAGCGCCGCGGGACGGGAAGCTTTCTTT.

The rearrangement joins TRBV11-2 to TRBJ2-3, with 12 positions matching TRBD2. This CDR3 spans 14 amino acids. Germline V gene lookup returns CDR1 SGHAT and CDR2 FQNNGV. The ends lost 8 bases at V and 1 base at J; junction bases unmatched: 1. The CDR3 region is CASRTSGGTDTQYF. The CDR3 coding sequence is TGTGCCAGCCGGACTAGCGGGGGCACAGATACGCAGTATTTT.

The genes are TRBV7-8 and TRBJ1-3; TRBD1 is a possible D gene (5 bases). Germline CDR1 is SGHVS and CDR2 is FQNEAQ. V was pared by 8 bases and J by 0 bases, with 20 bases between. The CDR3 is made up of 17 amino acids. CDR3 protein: CASGRLGGGSSGNTIYF. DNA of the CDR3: TGTGCCAGCGGTCGGCTAGGCGGGGGAAGCTCTGGAAACACCATATATTTT.

The CDR3 loop reads CASSYRGLANQETQYF. The CDR3 DNA follows: TGTGCCAGCAGTTACCGGGGACTAGCAAACCAAGAGACCCAGTACTTC. The chain combines TRBV6-5 with TRBJ2-5; 9 nucleotides align to TRBD2. Germline assignment: CDR1 MNHEY and CDR2 SVGAGI. The CDR3 consists of 16 residues. After removal of 2 bases from V and 0 bases from J, the junction contained 4 bases not matched to a gene.

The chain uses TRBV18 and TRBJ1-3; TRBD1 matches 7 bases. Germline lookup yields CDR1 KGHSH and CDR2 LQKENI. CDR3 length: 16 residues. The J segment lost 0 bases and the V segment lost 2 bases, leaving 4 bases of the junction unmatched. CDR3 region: CASSPRTGLSGNTIYF. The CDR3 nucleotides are TGTGCCAGCTCACCAAGGACAGGCCTCTCTGGAAACACCATATATTTT. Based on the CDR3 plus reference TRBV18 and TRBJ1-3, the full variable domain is NAGVMQNPRHLVRRRGQEARLRCSPMKGHSHVYWYRQLPEEGLKFMVYLQKENIIDESGMPKERFSAEFPKEGPSILRIQQVVRGDSAAYFCASSPRTGLSGNTIYFGEGSWLTVV.

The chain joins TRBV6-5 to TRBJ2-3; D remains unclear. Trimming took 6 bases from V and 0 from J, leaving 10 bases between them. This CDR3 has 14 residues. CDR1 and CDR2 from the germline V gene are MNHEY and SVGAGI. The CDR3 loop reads CASRESLSTDTQYF. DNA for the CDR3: TGTGCCAGCAGAGAGAGCCTTAGCACAGATACGCAGTATTTT.

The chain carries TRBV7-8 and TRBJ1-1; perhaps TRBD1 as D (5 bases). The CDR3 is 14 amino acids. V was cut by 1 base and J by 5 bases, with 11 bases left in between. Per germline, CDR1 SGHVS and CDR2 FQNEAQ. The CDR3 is CASSLGVRVTEAFF. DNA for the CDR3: TGTGCCAGCAGCTTAGGGGTCAGGGTTACTGAAGCTTTCTTT.

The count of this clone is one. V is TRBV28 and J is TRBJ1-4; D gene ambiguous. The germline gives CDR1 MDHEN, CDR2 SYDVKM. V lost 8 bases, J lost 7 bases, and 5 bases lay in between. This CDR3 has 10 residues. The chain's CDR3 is CASSSEKLFF. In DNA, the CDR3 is TGTGCCAGCTCTTCTGAAAAACTGTTTTTT.